Listed below are T cell receptor beta chains from one sample, sequenced in a study of T-cell memory formation after mild COVID-19. TCRdb called the 5' RACE reads again in MiXCR, with one record for every CDR3 protein. The sample carries tens of thousands of distinct CDR3 sequences, 8% to 9.5% recorded once. The specimen sequenced was PBMCs or a T cell subset sorted from them (not recorded which). These receptors all stem from a man aged 18 to 30 who had mild COVID-19 (a few samples of this study predate the infection). Cell type and time point are not known. CDR3s include the opening cysteine and the closing phenylalanine or tryptophan. A D gene is named only where the DNA matches it firmly. Size values are once, few and many counts, or a class for expanded clones, and some rows have none.

NA TRBJ2-1 TRBD2 TRBV6-6 17 CASSPFGRGAQNNEQFF TGTGCCAGCAGTCCCTTCGGGCGGGGGGCCCAAAACAATGAGCAGTTCTTC
NA TRBJ1-4 NA TRBV7-6 15 CASSLRPATNEKLFF TGTGCCAGCAGCTTAAGACCGGCAACTAATGAAAAACTGTTTTTT
many TRBJ2-5 NA TRBV4-2 14 CASSQVEGAETQYF TGTGCCAGCAGCCAAGTTGAAGGAGCAGAGACCCAGTACTTC
NA TRBJ2-3 NA TRBV5-1 15 CASSIGLTRGDTQYF TGCGCCAGCAGCATTGGTCTGACCCGGGGGGATACGCAGTATTTT
NA TRBJ2-7 TRBD1 TRBV5-1 14 CASTDDRGWNEQYF TGCGCCAGCACCGATGACAGGGGATGGAACGAGCAGTACTTC
few TRBJ1-3 NA TRBV4-3 15 CASSQDSGVGNTIYF TGCGCCAGCAGCCAAGATTCCGGGGTGGGGAACACCATATATTTT
NA TRBJ1-1 NA TRBV6-5 14 CASSHSEGRTEAFF TGTGCCAGCAGTCACTCTGAGGGGCGAACTGAAGCTTTCTTT
NA TRBJ2-2 TRBD2 TRBV18 17 CASSPSSGGAVTGELFF TGTGCCAGCTCACCATCCAGCGGGGGGGCCGTCACCGGGGAGCTGTTTTTT
NA TRBJ1-1 NA TRBV29-1 10 CSVGDTEAFF TGCAGCGTCGGGGACACTGAAGCTTTCTTT
few TRBJ2-2 NA TRBV7-2 16 CASSPLSAGNTGELFF TGTGCCAGCAGCCCCCTGTCAGCGGGGAACACCGGGGAGCTGTTTTTT